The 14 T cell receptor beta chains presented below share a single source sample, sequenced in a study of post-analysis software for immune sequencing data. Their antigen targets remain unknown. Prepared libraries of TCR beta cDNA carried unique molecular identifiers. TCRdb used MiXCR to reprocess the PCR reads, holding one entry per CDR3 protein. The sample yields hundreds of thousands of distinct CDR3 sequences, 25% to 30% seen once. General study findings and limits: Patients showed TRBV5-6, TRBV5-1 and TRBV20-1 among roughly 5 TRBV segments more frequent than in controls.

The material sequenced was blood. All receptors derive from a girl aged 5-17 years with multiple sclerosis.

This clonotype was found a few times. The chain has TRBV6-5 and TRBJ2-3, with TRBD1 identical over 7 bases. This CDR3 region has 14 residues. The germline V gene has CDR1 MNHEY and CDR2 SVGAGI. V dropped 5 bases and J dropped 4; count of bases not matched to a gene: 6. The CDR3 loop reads CASSPGQEADTQYF. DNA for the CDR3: TGTGCCAGCAGTCCAGGACAGGAGGCAGATACGCAGTATTTT.

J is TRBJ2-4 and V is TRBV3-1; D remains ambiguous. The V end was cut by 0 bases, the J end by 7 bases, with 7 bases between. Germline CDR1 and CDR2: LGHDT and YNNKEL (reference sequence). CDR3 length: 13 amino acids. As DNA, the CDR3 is TGTGCCAGCAGCCAAGATATCGGCAACATTCAGTACTTC. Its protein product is CASSQDIGNIQYF.

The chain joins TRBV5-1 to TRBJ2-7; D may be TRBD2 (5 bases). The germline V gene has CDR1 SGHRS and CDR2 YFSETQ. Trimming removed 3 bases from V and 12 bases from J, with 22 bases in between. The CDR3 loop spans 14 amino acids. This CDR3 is CASSSGSEGTWVYF. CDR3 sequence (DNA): TGCGCCAGCAGCTCCGGGTCCGAGGGCACTTGGGTGTACTTC.

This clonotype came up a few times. In DNA, the CDR3 is TGCAGTGCAGAGGGGAGCACGGAGTACGAGCAGTACTTC. As protein: CSAEGSTEYEQYF. The rearrangement links TRBV20-1 to TRBJ2-7, with D perhaps matching TRBD1 or TRBD2 (5 bases each). Germline loops: CDR1 DFQATT, CDR2 SNEGSKA (reference sequence). The CDR3 sequence is 13 residues long. Between the trimmed V and J ends, which lost 6 bases and 4 bases, there was a span of 16 bases.

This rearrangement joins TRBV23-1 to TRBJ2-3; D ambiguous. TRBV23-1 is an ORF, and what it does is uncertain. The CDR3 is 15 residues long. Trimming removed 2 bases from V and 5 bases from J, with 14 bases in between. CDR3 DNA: TGCGCCAGCAGTCAAGGGCCGGTCGGCGAAGATACGCAGTATTTT. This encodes CASSQGPVGEDTQYF.

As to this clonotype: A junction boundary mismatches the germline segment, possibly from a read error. This CDR3 is CASSSSLADYNERFF. The CDR3 DNA reads as TGTGCCAGCAGTTCGTCACTAGCGGATTACAATGAGCGGTTCTTC. The V gene is TRBV27, the J gene TRBJ2-1, with 8 bases fitting TRBD2. The CDR3 contains 15 residues. Germline values: CDR1 MNHEY, CDR2 SMNVEV (reference sequence).

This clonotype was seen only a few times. In DNA, the CDR3 is TGTGCCGTCAATGAACGCGGTCGGGGCCGCCTTGTTTGGGAGACCCAGTACTTC. Its protein is CAVNERGRGRLVWETQYF. The gene calls are TRBV10-3 and TRBJ2-5; D is perhaps TRBD1 or TRBD2 (5 bases each). CDR1 and CDR2 (germline): ENHRY, SYGVKD. The CDR3 consists of 18 residues. Trimming took 11 bases from V and 5 from J, leaving 33 bases between them.

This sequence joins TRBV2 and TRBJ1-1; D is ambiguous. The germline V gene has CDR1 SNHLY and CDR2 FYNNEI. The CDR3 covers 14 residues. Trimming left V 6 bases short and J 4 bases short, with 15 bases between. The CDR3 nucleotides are TGTGCCAGCAGCCTGGGGTCGGTGACCACTGAAGCTTTCTTT. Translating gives CASSLGSVTTEAFF.

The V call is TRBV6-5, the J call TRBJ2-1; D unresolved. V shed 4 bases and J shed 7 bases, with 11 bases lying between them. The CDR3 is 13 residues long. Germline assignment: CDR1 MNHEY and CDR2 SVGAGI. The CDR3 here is CASSSTYLNEQFF. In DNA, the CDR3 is TGTGCCAGCAGTTCTACCTACCTTAATGAGCAGTTCTTC.

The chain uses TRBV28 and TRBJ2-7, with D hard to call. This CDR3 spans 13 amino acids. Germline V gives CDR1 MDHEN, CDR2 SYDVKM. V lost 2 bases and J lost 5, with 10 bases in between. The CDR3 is CASSLDPYDEQYF. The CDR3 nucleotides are TGTGCCAGCAGTTTAGACCCCTATGACGAGCAGTACTTC.

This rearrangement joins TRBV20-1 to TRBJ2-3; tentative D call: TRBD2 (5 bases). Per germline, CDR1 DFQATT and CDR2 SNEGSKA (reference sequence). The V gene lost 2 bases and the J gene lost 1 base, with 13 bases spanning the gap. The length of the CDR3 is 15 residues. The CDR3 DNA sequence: TGCAGTGCTAGATCAGGCTACGGGGGCACAGATACGCAGTATTTT. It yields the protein CSARSGYGGTDTQYF.

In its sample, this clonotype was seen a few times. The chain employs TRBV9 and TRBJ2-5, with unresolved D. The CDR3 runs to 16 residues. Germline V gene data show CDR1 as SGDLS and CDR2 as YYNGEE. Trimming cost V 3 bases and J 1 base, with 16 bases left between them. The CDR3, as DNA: TGTGCCAGCAGCGCCCTAACCGGCGGATTCCAAGAGACCCAGTACTTC. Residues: CASSALTGGFQETQYF.

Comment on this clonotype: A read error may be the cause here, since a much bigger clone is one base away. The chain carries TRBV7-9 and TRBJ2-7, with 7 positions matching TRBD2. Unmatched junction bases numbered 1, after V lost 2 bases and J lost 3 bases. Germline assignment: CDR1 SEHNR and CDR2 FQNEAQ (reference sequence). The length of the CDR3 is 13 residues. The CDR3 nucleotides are TGTGCCAGCAGCTTACTAGCGGACTACGAGCAGTACTTC. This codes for CASSLLADYEQYF. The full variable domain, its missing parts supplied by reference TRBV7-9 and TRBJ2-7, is DTGVSQNPRHKITKRGQNVTFRCDPISEHNRLYWYRQTLGQGPEFLTYFQNEAQLEKSRLLSDRFSAERPKGSFSTLEIQRTEQGDSAMYLCASSLLADYEQYFGPGTRLTVT.

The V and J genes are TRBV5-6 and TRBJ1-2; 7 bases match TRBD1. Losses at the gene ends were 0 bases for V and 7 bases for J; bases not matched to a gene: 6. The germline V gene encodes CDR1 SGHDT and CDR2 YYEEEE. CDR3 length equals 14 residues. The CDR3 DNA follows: TGTGCCAGCAGCTTGGCAGGGGGAATGATTGGCTACACCTTC. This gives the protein CASSLAGGMIGYTF.